The clone carrying this TCR beta chain was observed a few times. Its antigen is unidentified. The entry originates in a study of Tregs in tolerant kidney transplant recipients. Regarding the study as a whole: Few patients were studied, so findings need validation in larger groups. This study did not directly address biological reproducibility. Tregs expanded with activated donor B cells seemed most donor-specific.

Libraries were prepared by immunoSEQ multiplex PCR; TCRdb keeps only in-frame clonotypes and omits some of them. Among 240,000 or so clones, around 81% were seen once, and the ten largest hold around 0.64%. Unstimulated Tregs (CD4+CD25+CD127-) and CD4+CD25- non-Tregs were sorted from PBMCs. The CDR3 extends over 17 amino acids. The chain couples TRBV21-1 to TRBJ2-2; the DNA was not compared with TRBD1, the D call given in the table. TRBV21-1 is deemed a pseudogene. This TCR was sampled from a human donor in good health. The specimen sequenced was CD4+ T cells from blood. This CDR3 reads CASSPRPGTGITGELFF. As DNA, the CDR3 is TGTGCCAGCAGCCCCCGTCCTGGGACAGGGATCACCGGGGAGCTGTTTTTT.